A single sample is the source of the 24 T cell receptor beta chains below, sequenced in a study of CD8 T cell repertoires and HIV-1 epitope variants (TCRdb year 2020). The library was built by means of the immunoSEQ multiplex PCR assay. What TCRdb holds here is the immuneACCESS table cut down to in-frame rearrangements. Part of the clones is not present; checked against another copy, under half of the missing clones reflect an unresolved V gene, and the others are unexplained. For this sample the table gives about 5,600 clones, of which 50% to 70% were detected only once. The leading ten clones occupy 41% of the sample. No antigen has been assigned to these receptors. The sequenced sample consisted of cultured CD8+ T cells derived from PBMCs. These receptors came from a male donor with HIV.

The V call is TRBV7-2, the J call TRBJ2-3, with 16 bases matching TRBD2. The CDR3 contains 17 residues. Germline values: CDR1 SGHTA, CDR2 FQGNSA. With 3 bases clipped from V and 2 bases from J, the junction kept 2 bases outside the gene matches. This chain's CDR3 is CASSLGLAGGPTDTQYF. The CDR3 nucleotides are TGTGCCAGCAGCTTGGGACTAGCGGGAGGGCCCACAGATACGCAGTATTTT.

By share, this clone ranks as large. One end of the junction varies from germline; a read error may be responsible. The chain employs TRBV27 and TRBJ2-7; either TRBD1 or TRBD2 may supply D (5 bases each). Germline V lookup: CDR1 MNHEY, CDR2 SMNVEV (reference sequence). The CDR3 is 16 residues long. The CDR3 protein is CASSVSSGTVSYEQYF. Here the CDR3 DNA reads TGTGCCAGCAGTGTATCCTCCGGGACGGTGTCCTACGAGCAGTACTTC.

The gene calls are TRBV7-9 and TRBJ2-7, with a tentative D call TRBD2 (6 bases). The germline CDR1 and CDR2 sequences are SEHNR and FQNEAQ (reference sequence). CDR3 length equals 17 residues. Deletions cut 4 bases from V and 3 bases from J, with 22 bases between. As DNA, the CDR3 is TGTGCCAGCAGCTCCTCCTCGGGAGCGGAGGCCTTCTACGAGCAGTACTTC. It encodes CASSSSSGAEAFYEQYF.

The CDR3, as DNA: TGTGCCAGCAGCTCATGGAAGGGGGGAAGCACAGATACGCAGTATTTT. As protein: CASSSWKGGSTDTQYF. The chain employs TRBV11-2 and TRBJ2-3; perhaps D is TRBD1 or TRBD2 (6 bases each). Germline CDR1 reads SGHAT; CDR2 reads FQNNGV. V gave up 4 bases and J gave up 0 bases, with 14 bases separating them. The CDR3 has 16 residues. The complete variable domain, with remaining parts taken from reference TRBV11-2 and TRBJ2-3, reads EAGVAQSPRYKIIEKRQSVAFWCNPISGHATLYWYQQILGQGPKLLIQFQNNGVVDDSQLPKDRFSAERLKGVDSTLKIQPAKLEDSAVYLCASSSWKGGSTDTQYFGPGTRLTVL.

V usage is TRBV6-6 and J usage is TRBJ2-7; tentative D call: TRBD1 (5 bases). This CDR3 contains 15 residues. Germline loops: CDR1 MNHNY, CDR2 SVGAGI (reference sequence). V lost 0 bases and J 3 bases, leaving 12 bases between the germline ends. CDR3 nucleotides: TGTGCCAGCAGTTACTCGCCAGGGTTAGACTACGAGCAGTACTTC. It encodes CASSYSPGLDYEQYF.

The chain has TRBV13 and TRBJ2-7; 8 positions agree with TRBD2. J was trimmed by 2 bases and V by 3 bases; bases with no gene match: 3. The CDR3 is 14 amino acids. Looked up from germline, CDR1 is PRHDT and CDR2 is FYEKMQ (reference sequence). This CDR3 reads CASSFQRGTYEQYF. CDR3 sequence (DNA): TGTGCCAGCAGCTTCCAGCGGGGGACCTACGAGCAGTACTTC.

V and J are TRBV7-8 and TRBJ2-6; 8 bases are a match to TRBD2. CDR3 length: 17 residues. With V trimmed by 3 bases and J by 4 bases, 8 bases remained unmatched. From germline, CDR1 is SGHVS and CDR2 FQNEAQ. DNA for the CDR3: TGTGCCAGCAGCTTCCCTGGCGGGGGGTTGGGGGCCAACGTCCTGACTTTC. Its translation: CASSFPGGGLGANVLTF.

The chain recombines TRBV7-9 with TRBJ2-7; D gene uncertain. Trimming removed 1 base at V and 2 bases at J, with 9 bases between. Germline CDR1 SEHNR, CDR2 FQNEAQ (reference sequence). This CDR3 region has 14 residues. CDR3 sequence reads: CASSLGDAAYEQYF. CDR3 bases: TGTGCCAGCAGCTTAGGGGATGCGGCCTACGAGCAGTACTTC.

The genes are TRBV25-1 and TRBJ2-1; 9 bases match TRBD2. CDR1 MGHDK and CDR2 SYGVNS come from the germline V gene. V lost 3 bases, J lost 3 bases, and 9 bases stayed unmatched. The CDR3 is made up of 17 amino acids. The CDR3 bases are TGTGCCAGCAGTGACCCCTCCGGACTAGCGCTCTACAATGAGCAGTTCTTC. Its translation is CASSDPSGLALYNEQFF.

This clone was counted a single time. The CDR3 loop reads CASSPGPSSYEQYF. CDR3 sequence (DNA): TGTGCCAGCAGCCCCGGACCGTCCTCCTACGAGCAGTACTTC. This chain uses TRBV5-5 with TRBJ2-5; D gene uncertain. The J call may not be correct, given that the DNA end is closer to TRBJ2-7. The CDR3 covers 14 residues. CDR1 is SGHKS and CDR2 is YYEKEE in the germline V gene (reference sequence).

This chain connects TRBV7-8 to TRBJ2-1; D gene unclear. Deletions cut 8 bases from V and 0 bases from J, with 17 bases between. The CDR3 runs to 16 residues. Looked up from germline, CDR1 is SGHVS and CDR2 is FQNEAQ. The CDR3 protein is CASQSSPGSSYNEQFF. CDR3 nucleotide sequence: TGTGCCAGCCAGTCCTCCCCCGGCAGCTCCTACAATGAGCAGTTCTTC. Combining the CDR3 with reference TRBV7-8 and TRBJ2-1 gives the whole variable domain GAGVSQSPRYKVAKRGQDVALRCDPISGHVSLFWYQQALGQGPEFLTYFQNEAQLDKSGLPSDRFFAERPEGSVSTLKIQRTQQEDSAVYLCASQSSPGSSYNEQFFGPGTRLTVL.

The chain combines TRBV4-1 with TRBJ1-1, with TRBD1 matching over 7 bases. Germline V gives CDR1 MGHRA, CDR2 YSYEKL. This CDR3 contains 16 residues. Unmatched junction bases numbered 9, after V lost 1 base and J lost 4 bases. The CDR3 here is CASSQGGGRVGTEAFF. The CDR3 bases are TGCGCCAGCAGCCAAGGAGGGGGCAGGGTGGGCACTGAAGCTTTCTTT.

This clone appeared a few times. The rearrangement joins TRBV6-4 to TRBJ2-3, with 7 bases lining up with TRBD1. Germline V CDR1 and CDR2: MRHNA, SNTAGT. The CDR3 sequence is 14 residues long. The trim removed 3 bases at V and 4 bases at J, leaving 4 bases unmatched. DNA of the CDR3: TGTGCCAGCAGTGAAGAGGGGGCGGCAGATACGCAGTATTTT. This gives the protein CASSEEGAADTQYF.

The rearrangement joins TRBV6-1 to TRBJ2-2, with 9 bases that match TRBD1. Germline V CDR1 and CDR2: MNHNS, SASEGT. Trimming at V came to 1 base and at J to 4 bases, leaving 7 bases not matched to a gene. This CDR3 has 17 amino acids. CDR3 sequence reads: CASSEEWTGASTGELFF. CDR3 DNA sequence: TGTGCCAGCAGTGAAGAGTGGACAGGGGCGAGCACCGGGGAGCTGTTTTTT.

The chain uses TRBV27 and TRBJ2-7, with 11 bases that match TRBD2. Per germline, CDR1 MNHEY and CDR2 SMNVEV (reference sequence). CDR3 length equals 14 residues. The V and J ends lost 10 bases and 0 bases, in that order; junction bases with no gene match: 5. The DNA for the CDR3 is TGTGCCACCCGAACTAGCGGGAGCTCCTACGAGCAGTACTTC. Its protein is CATRTSGSSYEQYF.

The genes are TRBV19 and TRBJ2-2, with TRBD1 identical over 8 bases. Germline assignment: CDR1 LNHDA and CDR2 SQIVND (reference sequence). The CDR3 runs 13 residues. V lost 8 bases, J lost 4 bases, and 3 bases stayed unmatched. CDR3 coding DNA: TGTGCCAGTCAGGGGGCGGTCACCGGGGAGCTGTTTTTT. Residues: CASQGAVTGELFF.

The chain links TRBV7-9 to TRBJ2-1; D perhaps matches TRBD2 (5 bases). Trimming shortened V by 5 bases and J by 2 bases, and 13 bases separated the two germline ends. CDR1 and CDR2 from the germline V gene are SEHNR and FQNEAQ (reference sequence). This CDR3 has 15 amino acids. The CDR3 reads CASSPLEEAYNEQFF. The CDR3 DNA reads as TGTGCCAGCAGCCCTTTGGAGGAGGCCTACAATGAGCAGTTCTTC. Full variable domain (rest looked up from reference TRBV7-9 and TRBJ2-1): DTGVSQNPRHKITKRGQNVTFRCDPISEHNRLYWYRQTLGQGPEFLTYFQNEAQLEKSRLLSDRFSAERPKGSFSTLEIQRTEQGDSAMYLCASSPLEEAYNEQFFGPGTRLTVL.

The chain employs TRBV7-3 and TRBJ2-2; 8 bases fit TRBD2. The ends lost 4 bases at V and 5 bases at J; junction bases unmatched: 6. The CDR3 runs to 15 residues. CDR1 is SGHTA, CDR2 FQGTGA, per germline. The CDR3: CASSSPAGETGELFF. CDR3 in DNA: TGTGCCAGCAGCTCCCCAGCGGGGGAAACCGGGGAGCTGTTTTTT.

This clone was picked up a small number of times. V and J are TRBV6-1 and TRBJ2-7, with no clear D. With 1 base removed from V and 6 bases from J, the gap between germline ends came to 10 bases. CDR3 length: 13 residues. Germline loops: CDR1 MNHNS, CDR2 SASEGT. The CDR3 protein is CASSEGAGLEQYF. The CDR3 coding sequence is TGTGCCAGCAGTGAAGGGGCCGGCCTCGAGCAGTACTTC.

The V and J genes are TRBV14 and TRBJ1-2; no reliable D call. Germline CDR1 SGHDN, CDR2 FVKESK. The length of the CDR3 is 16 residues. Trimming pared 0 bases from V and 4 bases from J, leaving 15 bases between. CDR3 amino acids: CASSQDRSRRGYGYTF. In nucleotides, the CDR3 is TGTGCCAGCAGCCAAGACAGATCCAGGCGCGGCTATGGCTACACCTTC.

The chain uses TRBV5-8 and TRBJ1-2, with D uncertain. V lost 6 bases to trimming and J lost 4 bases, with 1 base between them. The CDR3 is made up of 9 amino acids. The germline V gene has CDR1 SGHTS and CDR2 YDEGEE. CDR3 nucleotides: TGTGCCAGCATCTATGGCTACACCTTC. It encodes CASIYGYTF.

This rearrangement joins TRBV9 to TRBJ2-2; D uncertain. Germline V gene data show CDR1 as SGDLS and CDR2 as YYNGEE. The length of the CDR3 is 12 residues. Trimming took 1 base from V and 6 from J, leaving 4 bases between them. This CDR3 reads CASSVLPGELFF. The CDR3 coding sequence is TGTGCCAGCAGCGTACTCCCCGGGGAGCTGTTTTTT.

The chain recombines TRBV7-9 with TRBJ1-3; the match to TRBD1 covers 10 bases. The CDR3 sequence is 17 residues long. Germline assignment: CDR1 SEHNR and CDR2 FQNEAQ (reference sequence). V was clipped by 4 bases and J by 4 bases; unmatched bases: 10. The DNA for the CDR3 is TGTGCCAGCAGCTACTCCGCCGGGACAGGGGCAGGAAACACCATATATTTT. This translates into CASSYSAGTGAGNTIYF. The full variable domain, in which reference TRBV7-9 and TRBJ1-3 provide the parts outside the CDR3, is DTGVSQNPRHKITKRGQNVTFRCDPISEHNRLYWYRQTLGQGPEFLTYFQNEAQLEKSRLLSDRFSAERPKGSFSTLEIQRTEQGDSAMYLCASSYSAGTGAGNTIYFGEGSWLTVV.

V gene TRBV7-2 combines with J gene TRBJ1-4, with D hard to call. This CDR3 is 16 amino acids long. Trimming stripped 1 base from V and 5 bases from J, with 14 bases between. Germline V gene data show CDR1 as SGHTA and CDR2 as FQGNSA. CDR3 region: CASSLVAGVKNEKLFF. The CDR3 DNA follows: TGTGCCAGCAGCTTAGTAGCCGGGGTCAAAAATGAAAAACTGTTTTTT.